The rows below give T cell receptor beta chains drawn from one sample of a study of control samples from healthy donors and cancer patients. The method was immunoSEQ multiplex PCR; TCRdb's version includes in-frame clones alone and lacks a portion of them. The data contain 46,000 or so clones, around nine tenths of them singletons. Sequencing was carried out using PBMCs. The receptors derive from a man between 25 and 39 years old with colorectal cancer. CDR3s include the opening cysteine and the closing phenylalanine or tryptophan. The D gene is left open where the match is weak. For some rows the clone size is stated as once, few or many, or as a class when expanded; others skip it.

abundance,j_gene,v_gene,d_gene,CDR3nt,CDR3aa
NA,TRBJ2-3,TRBV24-1,NA,TGTGCCACCAGTGATTTGGGGGCAGATACGCAGTATTTT,CATSDLGADTQYF
NA,TRBJ1-1,TRBV2,NA,TGTGCCAGCACTGGAAGAGTTGGGGGCACTGAAACTTTCTTT,CASTGRVGGTETFF
NA,TRBJ1-1,TRBV7-8,NA,TGTGCCAGCAGCCCTGGAGCCATGACAGCAGCAGCTTTCTTT,CASSPGAMTAAAFF
NA,TRBJ2-1,TRBV27,NA,TGTGCCAGCAGCTTGGACTACTCCTACAATGAGCAGTTCTTC,CASSLDYSYNEQFF
NA,TRBJ2-5,TRBV5-8,TRBD2,TGTGCCAGCAGCTTGTTTGGTGCAGCGGGGTACGAGACCCAGTACTTC,CASSLFGAAGYETQYF
NA,TRBJ2-6,TRBV7-2,NA,TGTGCCAGCAGCTTATTATTCTTCTCTGGGGCCAACGTCCTGACTTTC,CASSLLFFSGANVLTF
NA,TRBJ2-5,TRBV11-3,NA,TGTGCCAGCAGCATGGGGGTAGGGCAACAAGAGACCCAGTACTTC,CASSMGVGQQETQYF
NA,TRBJ1-2,TRBV12-3/TRBV12-4,NA,TGTGCCAGCAGTTTATACGGGATCAGCGGCTACACCTTC,CASSLYGISGYTF
NA,TRBJ1-1,TRBV6-5,NA,TGTGCCAGCAGTTCCCGGGGGGTAGCTTTGAACACTGAAGCTTTCTTT,CASSSRGVALNTEAFF
NA,TRBJ1-5,TRBV27,NA,TGTGCCAGCAGTTTATCGCCAGGGTATCAGCCCCAGCATTTT,CASSLSPGYQPQHF
NA,TRBJ1-1,TRBV9,NA,TGTGCCAGCCGCGGGGACGTGAACACTGAAGCTTTCTTT,CASRGDVNTEAFF
NA,TRBJ1-2,TRBV6-2/TRBV6-3,NA,TGTGCCAGCAGTTACTTATGGGTGCAGGGGACCCCGTGGAACTATGGCTACACCTTC,CASSYLWVQGTPWNYGYTF
NA,TRBJ1-1,TRBV5-4,NA,TGTGCCAGCAGCTCCCCCTCCGCGCCCAGTGAGGCTTTCTTT,CASSSPSAPSEAFF
NA,TRBJ1-2,TRBV7-2,NA,TGTGCCAGCAGCTTAGGAGGTTTGACGGTAATTGGTTACACCTTC,CASSLGGLTVIGYTF
NA,TRBJ2-2,TRBV4-3,NA,TGCGCCAGCAGCCAAGGCAACCAGGGGGAGCTGTTTTTT,CASSQGNQGELFF
NA,TRBJ1-2,TRBV19,TRBD1,TGTGCCAGTAGGACGGGACAGCTCCTCTATGGCTACACCTTC,CASRTGQLLYGYTF
NA,TRBJ1-1,TRBV6-2/TRBV6-3,NA,TGTGCCAGCAGTTACGCACCTTATGGGAACACTGAAGCTTTCTTT,CASSYAPYGNTEAFF
NA,TRBJ2-1,TRBV7-9,NA,TGTGCCAGCAGCTTAGATGGCAATGAGCAGTTCTTC,CASSLDGNEQFF
once,TRBJ2-7,TRBV19,TRBD1,TGTGCCAGTCGCCCCGCGACAGGGAATCTTCGAGAGCAGTACTTC,CASRPATGNLREQYF
once,TRBJ1-6,TRBV11-2,NA,TGTGCCAGCAGCTTAGCCAGGCCGGATAATTCACCCCTCCACTTT,CASSLARPDNSPLHF
NA,TRBJ2-3,TRBV5-4,TRBD1,TGTGCCAGCAGCATAAGAGGGGGCGGCACAGATACGCAGTATTTT,CASSIRGGGTDTQYF
NA,TRBJ2-6,TRBV19,NA,TGTGCCAGTCAAAGGGGCTTTCTGGGGGCCAACGTCCTGACTTTC,CASQRGFLGANVLTF
NA,TRBJ2-2,TRBV7-9,TRBD1,TGTGCCAGCAGGGCCGGGACAGGAAAGGAACGGGCTAGTACCGGGGAGCTGTTTTTT,CASRAGTGKERASTGELFF
NA,TRBJ1-2,TRBV5-4,NA,TGTGCCAGCAGCCATAAAGGGGATTCCCAATCAAGGGGCTACACCTTC,CASSHKGDSQSRGYTF
NA,TRBJ1-1,TRBV2,TRBD1,TGTGCCAGCAGCTTACAGGGGGCTGGGGTTAACACTGAAGCTTTCTTT,CASSLQGAGVNTEAFF
NA,TRBJ2-3,TRBV3-1/TRBV3-2,NA,TGTGCCAGCAGCCACTATAGAGTGGGCACAGATACGCAGTATTTT,CASSHYRVGTDTQYF
NA,TRBJ2-2,TRBV7-2,TRBD2,TGTGCCAGCAGCCCAAGGGGACTAGCGGGGAACACCGGGGAGCTGTTTTTT,CASSPRGLAGNTGELFF
NA,TRBJ2-1,TRBV6-6,TRBD1,TGTGCCAGCAGCATAACAGGGGCCTATGAGCAGTTCTTC,CASSITGAYEQFF
NA,TRBJ2-7,TRBV19,NA,TGTGCCAGCGCCCCTCAGGCAGGGGTATACTACGAGCAGTACTTC,CASAPQAGVYYEQYF
once,TRBJ2-7,TRBV2,NA,TGTGCCAGCAGTGAAAGGGTAGGGAGCTCCTACGAGCAGTACTTC,CASSERVGSSYEQYF
NA,TRBJ2-2,TRBV9,TRBD2,TGTGCCAGCAGCGTATCGGGCGGGGGGCGTAACACCGGGGAGCTGTTTTTT,CASSVSGGGRNTGELFF
once,TRBJ1-5,TRBV2,NA,TGTGCCAGCAGCAGGGACTTGTTTAGCAATCAGCCCCAGCATTTT,CASSRDLFSNQPQHF
NA,TRBJ2-3,TRBV24-1,NA,TGTGCCACCAGTGCCCTGAATACGCAGTATTTT,CATSALNTQYF
NA,TRBJ2-5,TRBV6-6,NA,TGTGCCAGTCGAATTGGAGAGACCCAGTACTTC,CASRIGETQYF
NA,TRBJ2-1,TRBV19,NA,TGTGCCAGTAGACAAGGCGGGGACGCCGTTCGGGTGACCGGCTCCTACAATGAGCAGTTCTTC,CASRQGGDAVRVTGSYNEQFF
NA,TRBJ1-4,TRBV30,NA,TGTGCCTGGAGTATGCAAACAGAAAAACTGTTTTTT,CAWSMQTEKLFF